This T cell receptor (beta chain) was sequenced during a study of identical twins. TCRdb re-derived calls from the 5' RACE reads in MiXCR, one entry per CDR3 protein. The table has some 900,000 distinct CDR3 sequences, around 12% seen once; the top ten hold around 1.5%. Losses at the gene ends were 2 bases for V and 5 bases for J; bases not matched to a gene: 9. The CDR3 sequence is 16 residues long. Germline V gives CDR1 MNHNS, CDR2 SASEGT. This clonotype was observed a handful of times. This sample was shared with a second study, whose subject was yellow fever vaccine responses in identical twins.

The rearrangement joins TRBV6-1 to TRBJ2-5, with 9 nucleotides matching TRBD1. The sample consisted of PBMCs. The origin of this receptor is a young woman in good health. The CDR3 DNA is TGTGCCAGCAGTGAACCGGGACAGGGTCGGGGGGAGACCCAGTACTTC. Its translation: CASSEPGQGRGETQYF.